This T cell receptor beta chain was recovered during a study of T cells after yellow fever vaccination. Study context: Low-cell-number fractions were prepared with SMART-Seq v4 Ultra Low Input.

There are 14 residues in the CDR3. The ends lost 4 bases at V and 9 bases at J; junction bases unmatched: 8. CDR1 LNHDA and CDR2 SQIVND come from the germline V gene (reference sequence). TCRdb re-called the 5' RACE reads with MiXCR, one entry per CDR3 protein. The sample lists roughly 320,000 distinct CDR3 sequences, around 10% occurring once. There are a few counts of this clonotype. Its antigen is still unknown. General observations from the study: Boosting was followed by the reappearance of most primary-vaccination clones (less than 98% CD4, about 90% CD8).

The chain links TRBV19 to TRBJ2-1, with 8 bases matching TRBD1. The TCR originated in a man younger than 35 who received the YFV17D yellow fever vaccine. The input for sequencing was CD4+ T cells sorted from PBMCs, taken 45 days after the yellow fever booster vaccination. CDR3 DNA sequence: TGTGCCAGTAGTACCCGGGACAGGAGTTCTGAGCAGTTCTTC. This sequence encodes CASSTRDRSSEQFF.